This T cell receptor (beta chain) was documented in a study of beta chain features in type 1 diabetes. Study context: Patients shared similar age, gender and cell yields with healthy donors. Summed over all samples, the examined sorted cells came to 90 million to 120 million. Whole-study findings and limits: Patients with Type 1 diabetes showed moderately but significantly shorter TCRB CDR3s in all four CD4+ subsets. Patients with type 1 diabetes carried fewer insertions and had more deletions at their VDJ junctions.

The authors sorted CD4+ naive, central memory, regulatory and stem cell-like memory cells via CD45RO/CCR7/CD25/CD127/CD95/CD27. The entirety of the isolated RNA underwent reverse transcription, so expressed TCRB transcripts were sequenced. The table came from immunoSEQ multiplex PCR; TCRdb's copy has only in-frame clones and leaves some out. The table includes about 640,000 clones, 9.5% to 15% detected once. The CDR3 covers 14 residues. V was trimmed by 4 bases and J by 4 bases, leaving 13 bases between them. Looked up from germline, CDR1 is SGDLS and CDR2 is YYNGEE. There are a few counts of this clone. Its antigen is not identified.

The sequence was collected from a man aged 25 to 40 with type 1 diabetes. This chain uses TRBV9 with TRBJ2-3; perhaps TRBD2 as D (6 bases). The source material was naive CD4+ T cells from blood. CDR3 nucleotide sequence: TGTGCCAGCAGCTCTACGGGGACTGCAGATACGCAGTATTTT. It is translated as CASSSTGTADTQYF.